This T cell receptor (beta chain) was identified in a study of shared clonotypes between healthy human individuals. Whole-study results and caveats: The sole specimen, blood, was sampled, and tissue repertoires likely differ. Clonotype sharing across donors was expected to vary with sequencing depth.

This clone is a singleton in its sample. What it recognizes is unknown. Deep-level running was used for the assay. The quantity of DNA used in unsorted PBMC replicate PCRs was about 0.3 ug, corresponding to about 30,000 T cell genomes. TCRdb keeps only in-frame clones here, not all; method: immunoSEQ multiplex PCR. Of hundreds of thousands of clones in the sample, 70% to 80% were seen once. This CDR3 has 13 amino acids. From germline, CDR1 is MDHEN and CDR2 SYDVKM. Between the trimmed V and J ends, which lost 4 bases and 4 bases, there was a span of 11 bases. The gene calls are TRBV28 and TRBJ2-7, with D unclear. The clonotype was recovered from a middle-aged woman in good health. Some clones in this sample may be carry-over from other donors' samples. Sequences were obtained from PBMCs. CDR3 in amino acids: CASSSGAMYEQYF. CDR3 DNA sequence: TGTGCCAGCAGTTCGGGTGCGATGTACGAGCAGTACTTC.